These 20 T cell receptor beta chains were sequenced from one sample in a study of OX40 agonist ivuxolimab in advanced cancers. Assay: immunoSEQ multiplex PCR; the TCRdb copy retains only in-frame clones and omits some. Of about 76,000 clones in the sample, approximately 85% are singletons; the top ten hold around 3.2%. Source: CD4+ or CD8+ T cells sorted from blood, taken in a trial of the OX40 agonist ivuxolimab. Receptors were obtained from an adult with an advanced solid tumor such as melanoma, head and neck, liver or kidney cancer.

The rearrangement links TRBV23-1 to TRBJ1-1, with TRBD1 identical over 7 bases. TRBV23-1 is reported as an ORF; its role is uncertain. This CDR3 is 15 amino acids long. The V segment lost 8 bases and the J segment 6 bases; nucleotides outside the gene matches: 15. The CDR3 DNA sequence: TGCGCCAGCGATCCCCAGGGGGGTCCCCCACCTGAAGCTTTCTTT. It specifies CASDPQGGPPPEAFF.

The gene calls are TRBV28 and TRBJ1-1, with D unresolved. Germline values: CDR1 MDHEN, CDR2 SYDVKM. Between the trimmed V and J ends, which lost 3 bases and 1 base, there was a span of 18 bases. This CDR3 spans 17 amino acids. The CDR3 loop reads CASSLVLRLSSNTEAFF. The CDR3 DNA reads TGTGCCAGCAGTTTGGTCCTGAGACTCAGTTCGAACACTGAAGCTTTCTTT.

V usage is TRBV4-3 and J usage is TRBJ1-3, with unresolved D. This CDR3 has 14 amino acids. Germline V lookup: CDR1 LGHNA, CDR2 YSLEER. Trimming took 1 base from V and 0 from J, leaving 4 bases between them. The CDR3 DNA reads as TGCGCCAGCAGCCAAGTAGCCTCTGGAAACACCATATATTTT. As protein: CASSQVASGNTIYF.

In this sample, this clone turned up a few times. The J gene is TRBJ1-6, the V gene TRBV13; 10 bases are shared with TRBD1. CDR1 PRHDT and CDR2 FYEKMQ come from the germline V gene (reference sequence). The CDR3 has 14 amino acids. V lost 5 bases and J lost 10; bases outside the gene matches: 5. CDR3 amino acids: CASSRGQGGSPLHF. As DNA, the CDR3 is TGTGCCAGCAGCCGAGGACAGGGGGGATCACCCCTCCACTTT.

This clone occurred a few times. The chain employs TRBV10-3 and TRBJ1-2, with D perhaps TRBD1 (5 bases). Germline-derived CDR1 and CDR2 are ENHRY and SYGVKD. V lost 0 bases and J lost 6, with 8 bases in between. This CDR3 has 13 amino acids. CDR3 DNA: TGTGCCATCAGTGAGTCGGGGCATGATGGCTACACCTTC. This translates into CAISESGHDGYTF.

A remark on this clone: It may be a read error: a sequence one base away is much more abundant. The identical CDR3 is also encoded by other nucleotide sequences in the sample. The gene calls are TRBV18 and TRBJ1-5; 9 bases match TRBD1. Germline assignment: CDR1 KGHSH and CDR2 LQKENI. V was clipped by 3 bases and J by 2 bases; unmatched bases: 2. The CDR3 contains 15 residues. The CDR3 loop is CASSPDRGGNQPQHF. The CDR3 nucleotides read TGTGCCAGCTCACCCGACAGGGGGGGCAATCAGCCCCAGCATTTT.

The CDR3 bases are TGTGCTAGTGGATCGCTGAGTTTTCCGGGACTAGCGGGGGGGTACTCCTACGAGCAGTACTTC. It is translated as CASGSLSFPGLAGGYSYEQYF. This chain joins TRBV12-5 and TRBJ2-7; 16 nucleotides agree with TRBD2. The CDR3 sequence is 21 residues long. Looked up from germline, CDR1 is LGHNT and CDR2 is FRNRAP. The trim removed 6 bases at V and 0 bases at J, leaving 17 bases unmatched.

V is TRBV5-6 and J is TRBJ1-1, with D hard to call. Germline V gives CDR1 SGHDT, CDR2 YYEEEE. Deletions cut 0 bases from V and 7 bases from J, with 10 bases between. This CDR3 contains 13 residues. This CDR3 reads CASSLERESEAFF. CDR3 DNA: TGTGCCAGCAGCTTGGAAAGGGAGAGTGAAGCTTTCTTT.

The CDR3 protein is CASSPLTSTNEQFF. The DNA for the CDR3 is TGCGCCAGCAGCCCCCTGACTAGTACCAATGAGCAGTTCTTC. The chain employs TRBV4-1 and TRBJ2-1; a possible D gene is TRBD2 (6 bases). In germline, CDR1 is MGHRA, CDR2 YSYEKL. The V gene lost 4 bases and the J gene lost 6 bases, with 13 bases spanning the gap. The CDR3 sequence is 14 residues long.

CDR3 in DNA: TGTGCCAGCAGCCTTACCAGGGGAGCGAACACTGAAGCTTTCTTT. The encoded protein is CASSLTRGANTEAFF. This chain uses TRBV5-6 with TRBJ1-1; D perhaps matches TRBD1 (6 bases). The CDR3 has 15 amino acids. CDR1 is SGHDT and CDR2 is YYEEEE in the germline V gene. Trimming removed 4 bases from V and 1 base from J, with 14 bases in between. The variable domain in full, completed from reference TRBV5-6 and TRBJ1-1, reads DAGVTQSPTHLIKTRGQQVTLRCSPKSGHDTVSWYQQALGQGPQFIFQYYEEEERQRGNFPDRFSGHQFPNYSSELNVNALLLGDSALYLCASSLTRGANTEAFFGQGTRLTVV.

The chain recombines TRBV29-1 with TRBJ1-5; 8 nucleotides align to TRBD1. The CDR3 is made up of 13 amino acids. V gave up 5 bases and J gave up 6 bases; unmatched junction bases: 6. Germline V gene data show CDR1 as SQVTM and CDR2 as ANQGSEA. The CDR3 nucleotides are TGCAGCGTTCTGGACAGGGTCTCTCAGCCCCAGCATTTT. It codes for CSVLDRVSQPQHF.

The chain combines TRBV6-5 with TRBJ1-2, with a possible D match to TRBD1 (5 bases). CDR1 is MNHEY, CDR2 SVGAGI, per germline. V was pared by 2 bases and J by 2 bases, with 9 bases between. The CDR3 consists of 14 residues. The CDR3 DNA is TGTGCCAGCAGTTACACGACAGAGAACTATGGCTACACCTTC. It yields the protein CASSYTTENYGYTF.

The DNA for the CDR3 is TGTGCCAGCACAGGGACAGCTAACACTGAAGCTTTCTTT. Translation gives CASTGTANTEAFF. The chain couples TRBV6-6 to TRBJ1-1; 7 positions agree with TRBD1. This CDR3 region has 13 residues. Germline CDR1 is MNHNY and CDR2 is SVGAGI (reference sequence). Unmatched junction bases numbered 4, after V lost 7 bases and J lost 2 bases.

The rearrangement joins TRBV30 to TRBJ2-1, with TRBD2 matching over 12 bases. This CDR3 is built from 15 residues. V lost 2 bases and J lost 4; bases outside the gene matches: 3. CDR1 and CDR2 (germline): GTSNPN, SVGIG (reference sequence). CDR3 DNA sequence: TGTGCCTGGAGTCGACTAGCGGGAGTTTACAATGAGCAGTTCTTC. It encodes CAWSRLAGVYNEQFF.

CDR3 amino acids: CASSHSGANVLTF. The CDR3 DNA sequence: TGTGCCAGCAGCCACTCTGGGGCCAACGTCCTGACTTTC. This sequence joins TRBV6-5 and TRBJ2-6, with no clear D. Germline V gene data show CDR1 as MNHEY and CDR2 as SVGAGI. The CDR3 extends over 13 amino acids. V dropped 6 bases and J dropped 0 bases, with 3 bases sitting between them.

This chain joins TRBV5-1 and TRBJ2-2, with 9 bases aligning to TRBD1. The CDR3 loop spans 17 amino acids. With 3 bases clipped from V and 6 bases from J, the junction kept 12 bases outside the gene matches. Per germline, CDR1 SGHRS and CDR2 YFSETQ. CDR3 nucleotides: TGCGCCAGCAGCTCGGAACGGAACAGGGGGCTCGCCGGGGAGCTGTTTTTT. This codes for CASSSERNRGLAGELFF.

The chain is built from TRBV7-6 and TRBJ1-5; D is undetermined. CDR3 length: 15 residues. The germline V gene encodes CDR1 SGHVS and CDR2 FNYEAQ. The germline V and J ends were trimmed by 5 bases and 0 bases, with 11 bases remaining between them. CDR3 in amino acids: CASSPRRDSNQPQHF. The CDR3 nucleotides are TGTGCCAGCAGCCCGCGACGCGATAGCAATCAGCCCCAGCATTTT.

This clone was detected a few times. The chain has TRBV5-1 and TRBJ2-2; D gene ambiguous. V lost 1 base, J lost 4 bases, and 8 bases lay in between. The CDR3 covers 14 residues. Per germline, CDR1 SGHRS and CDR2 YFSETQ. The CDR3 protein is CASSLSQPTGELFF. CDR3 nucleotide sequence: TGCGCCAGCAGCTTGTCCCAGCCCACCGGGGAGCTGTTTTTT.

This sequence joins TRBV25-1 and TRBJ1-1; 9 nucleotides align to TRBD1. With V trimmed by 1 base and J by 11 bases, 8 bases remained unmatched. Germline CDR1 and CDR2: MGHDK and SYGVNS. The CDR3 runs 14 residues. CDR3 DNA: TGTGCCAGCAGTGAATCCGGGACAGGGTCTCTGGCTTTCTTT. Encoded protein: CASSESGTGSLAFF.

The chain carries TRBV7-9 and TRBJ2-7; possibly TRBD2 for D (5 bases). Germline CDR1 reads SEHNR; CDR2 reads FQNEAQ (reference sequence). Between the trimmed V and J ends, which lost 2 bases and 2 bases, there was a span of 13 bases. The CDR3 spans 15 residues. In nucleotides, the CDR3 is TGTGCCAGCAGCTTAAGCGGCCTTGGCCCCTACGAGCAGTACTTC. It translates to CASSLSGLGPYEQYF.